A single sample gave rise to the 15 T cell receptor beta chains below, sequenced in a study of OX40 agonist ivuxolimab in advanced cancers. TCRdb keeps only in-frame clones here, not all; method: immunoSEQ multiplex PCR. The sample includes 50,000 to 70,000 clones, 87% of them seen just once. The starting material was CD4+ or CD8+ T cells sorted from blood, obtained in a trial of the OX40 agonist ivuxolimab. Receptor source: an adult with an advanced solid tumor such as melanoma, head and neck, liver or kidney cancer.

This chain links TRBV5-1 with TRBJ2-7; 9 bases fit TRBD1. This CDR3 spans 14 amino acids. Germline assignment: CDR1 SGHRS and CDR2 YFSETQ. The J segment lost 5 bases and the V segment lost 3 bases, leaving 6 bases of the junction unmatched. Here the CDR3 DNA reads TGCGCCAGCAGCTGGGGGGACAGGGTCAACGAGCAGTACTTC. Protein sequence: CASSWGDRVNEQYF.

J is TRBJ1-5 and V is TRBV19; D uncertain. The V end lost 6 bases, the J end lost 9 bases, and 12 bases lay between the germline ends. The CDR3 sequence is 12 residues long. Germline-derived CDR1 and CDR2 are LNHDA and SQIVND (reference sequence). CDR3 region: CASSFSGGPQHF. In DNA, the CDR3 is TGTGCCAGTAGCTTCTCCGGAGGGCCCCAGCATTTT.

The chain combines TRBV6-5 with TRBJ2-7; D gene ambiguous. CDR3 length: 14 residues. Trimming stripped 2 bases from V and 1 base from J, with 9 bases between. Germline CDR1 is MNHEY and CDR2 is SVGAGI. CDR3 sequence reads: CASSYRSRSYEQYF. Written as DNA, the CDR3 is TGTGCCAGCAGTTACAGGAGCAGATCCTACGAGCAGTACTTC.

The rearrangement links TRBV2 to TRBJ2-7; D not certain. The germline CDR1 and CDR2 sequences are SNHLY and FYNNEI. This CDR3 is built from 13 residues. V lost 6 bases and J 5 bases, leaving 14 bases between the germline ends. The CDR3 DNA reads TGTGCCAGCAGGGGTGGCGGAGTCCACGAGCAGTACTTC. It codes for CASRGGGVHEQYF.

This sequence joins TRBV6-5 and TRBJ2-3; D possibly corresponds to TRBD2 (6 bases). Trimming stripped 2 bases from V and 1 base from J, with 13 bases between. The CDR3 is 16 amino acids. The germline gives CDR1 MNHEY, CDR2 SVGAGI. CDR3 sequence reads: CASSYGGVGGTDTQYF. The CDR3, as DNA: TGTGCCAGCAGTTACGGCGGGGTCGGGGGCACAGATACGCAGTATTTT.

V is TRBV27 and J is TRBJ2-1; 7 positions agree with TRBD2. CDR1 and CDR2 from the germline V gene are MNHEY and SMNVEV (reference sequence). There are 15 residues in the CDR3. V trimming: 5 bases; J trimming: 0 bases; junction bases outside the gene matches: 4. The CDR3 nucleotides are TGTGCCAGCAGTCAAAAGCGGGGCTCCTACAATGAGCAGTTCTTC. Its translation is CASSQKRGSYNEQFF.

Only one count was recorded for this clone. The sample carries other DNA sequences with the same CDR3. The chain recombines TRBV6-1 with TRBJ2-3; 12 bases line up with TRBD2. The CDR3 covers 16 residues. The germline CDR1 and CDR2 sequences are MNHNS and SASEGT. V shed 4 bases, J shed 5 bases, and the junction held 7 bases outside the gene matches. The chain's CDR3 is CASSATSGGSRDTQYF. Written as DNA, the CDR3 is TGTGCCAGCAGTGCTACTAGCGGGGGGTCTAGAGATACGCAGTATTTT.

V gene TRBV10-1 combines with J gene TRBJ2-5; 7 bases align to TRBD2. Germline trimming cut 3 bases from V and 7 bases from J; bases unmatched to any gene: 2. This CDR3 region has 12 residues. Germline-derived CDR1 and CDR2 are WNHNN and SYGVQD (reference sequence). This chain's CDR3 is CASSEGEGTQYF. In DNA form, the CDR3 reads TGCGCCAGCAGTGAAGGGGAGGGGACCCAGTACTTC.

The J gene is TRBJ1-5, the V gene TRBV10-2, with a weak D call TRBD1 (6 bases). Germline assignment: CDR1 WSHSY and CDR2 SAAADI. The CDR3 covers 15 residues. V dropped 5 bases and J dropped 0 bases, with 11 bases sitting between them. The CDR3 loop reads CASSKNRDSNQPQHF. CDR3 nucleotides: TGCGCCAGCAGTAAGAACAGGGATAGCAATCAGCCCCAGCATTTT.

The V gene is TRBV5-4, the J gene TRBJ2-7, with TRBD2 matching 9 bases. V shed 4 bases, J shed 6 bases, and the junction held 14 bases outside the gene matches. Germline CDR1 reads SGHNT; CDR2 reads YYREEE (reference sequence). The CDR3 runs to 16 residues. CDR3 sequence: CASSLAGRGRAGEQYF. The CDR3 DNA reads TGTGCCAGCAGCCTGGCCGGTCGCGGGAGGGCGGGCGAGCAGTACTTC.

This rearrangement joins TRBV29-1 to TRBJ2-1; D possibly corresponds to TRBD1 (6 bases). CDR1 SQVTM and CDR2 ANQGSEA come from the germline V gene. The V gene lost 4 bases and the J gene lost 10 bases, with 8 bases spanning the gap. CDR3 size: 10 residues. The CDR3 nucleotides are TGCAGCGTTGGCCAGGGGGAGCAGTTCTTC. This sequence encodes CSVGQGEQFF.

In the case of this clone: A much larger clonotype is one base distant, so this may be a read error. The rearrangement joins TRBV5-1 to TRBJ1-1; D is uncertain. The CDR3 consists of 12 residues. The V end lost 2 bases, the J end lost 0 bases, and 2 bases lay between the germline ends. Germline assignment: CDR1 SGHRS and CDR2 YFSETQ. The CDR3 region has the DNA TGCGCCAGCAGCTTTATGAACACTGAAGCTTTCTTT. Translating it yields CASSFMNTEAFF.

CDR3 loop: CASSLNARAVFTF. CDR3 DNA sequence: TGTGCCAGCAGCTTAAACGCACGGGCGGTTTTCACCTTC. J is TRBJ1-2 and V is TRBV7-3; D not certain. The germline V and J ends were trimmed by 1 base and 13 bases, with 16 bases remaining between them. Germline CDR1 is SGHTA and CDR2 is FQGTGA. The CDR3 has 13 residues.

This clone was seen a single time. The chain carries TRBV9 and TRBJ1-3; D is perhaps TRBD1 (5 bases). Germline V gene sequence: CDR1 SGDLS, CDR2 YYNGEE. V was cut by 0 bases and J by 4 bases, with 8 bases left in between. This CDR3 has 14 amino acids. CDR3 in DNA: TGTGCCAGCAGCGTAGCCAGGGCGGGAAACACCATATATTTT. The encoded protein is CASSVARAGNTIYF.

The chain has TRBV9 and TRBJ1-5; D might be TRBD1 (5 bases). The V gene's germline CDR1 is SGDLS and CDR2 YYNGEE. The V gene lost 1 base and the J gene lost 2 bases, with 19 bases spanning the gap. The CDR3 is 18 amino acids. CDR3 nucleotide sequence: TGTGCCAGCAGCGTATTCTCTTTGCCAGGGAAGCGCAATCAGCCCCAGCATTTT. Residues: CASSVFSLPGKRNQPQHF. Full variable domain (remainder filled in from reference TRBV9 and TRBJ1-5): DSGVTQTPKHLITATGQRVTLRCSPRSGDLSVYWYQQSLDQGLQFLIQYYNGEERAKGNILERFSAQQFPDLHSELNLSSLELGDSALYFCASSVFSLPGKRNQPQHFGDGTRLSIL.